This TCR beta chain was observed in a study of blood T cell repertoires in COVID-19. Turning to the study itself: Sites in the United States, Italy and Spain provided acute and convalescent COVID-19 samples.

Per the original methods: Amplification of reference gene primers was used by the study to estimate nucleated cell counts. Some clones are missing from TCRdb's copy, which holds only in-frame ones; the method was immunoSEQ multiplex PCR. The V and J calls and the clone size are those of that table, but D and trimming were determined from the DNA. The sample lists around 78,000 clones; approximately 90% were seen once. V was clipped by 4 bases and J by 1 base; unmatched bases: 6. The CDR3 runs 17 residues. The germline V gene encodes CDR1 SGHRS and CDR2 YFSETQ. The TCR sequence derives from a man in his fifties or sixties with active or convalescent COVID-19. The sample comprised peripheral blood. J is TRBJ2-2 and V is TRBV5-1; 11 bases line up with TRBD1. The CDR3 DNA sequence: TGCGCCAGCAGCCAGGGACAGGGGGGTATGAACACCGGGGAGCTGTTTTTT. It is translated as CASSQGQGGMNTGELFF.